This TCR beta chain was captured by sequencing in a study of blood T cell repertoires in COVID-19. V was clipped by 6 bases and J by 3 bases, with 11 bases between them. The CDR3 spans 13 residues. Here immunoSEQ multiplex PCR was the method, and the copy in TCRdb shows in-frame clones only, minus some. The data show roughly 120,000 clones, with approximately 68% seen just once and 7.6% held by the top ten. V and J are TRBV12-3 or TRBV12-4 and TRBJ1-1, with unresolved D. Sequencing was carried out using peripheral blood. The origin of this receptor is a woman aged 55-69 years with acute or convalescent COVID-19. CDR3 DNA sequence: TGTGCCAGCAGAGCGGACCGCGACACTGAAGCTTTCTTT. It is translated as CASRADRDTEAFF.